The 27 T cell receptor beta chains below were found in one sample sequenced in a study of CXCR3-negative and CXCR3-positive naive CD8 T cells. Preparation of TRB cDNA libraries relied on 5' RACE carrying UMI labels. TCRdb reprocessed the 5' RACE reads, with one entry per CDR3 protein and no DNA. There are more than 65,000 distinct CDR3 sequences in the sample, with approximately 1.5% held by the top ten. The sequencing sample was made of naive CXCR3- CD8+ T cells from blood. Specified subset: CD45RO-CCR7+CD27+CD95- naive CD8+ T cells lacking CXCR3 (TNR3-). The source of these receptors is a human donor in good health. Some clones in this sample may be carry-over from other donors' samples.

This sequence joins TRBV7-2 and TRBJ2-3; TCRdb returns TRBD1, unconfirmable since there is no DNA. Germline V gene sequence: CDR1 SGHTA, CDR2 FQGNSA. The CDR3 sequence is 19 residues long. CDR3 region: CASSGWTPTTGTSTDTQYF.

The chain carries TRBV7-8 and TRBJ2-5; TCRdb's D gene call, TRBD1, goes unchecked for lack of DNA. CDR3 length: 14 amino acids. Germline CDR1 reads SGHVS; CDR2 reads FQNEAQ. The CDR3: CASSLAGIKETQYF.

The chain has TRBV21-1 and TRBJ2-5. TRBV21-1 counts as a pseudogene. The CDR3 length is 12 residues. CDR3: CATPRGKETQYF.

V usage is TRBV12-3 or TRBV12-4 and J usage is TRBJ2-3. The CDR3 extends over 14 amino acids. CDR3 region: CASSSTDTTDTQYF.

The V and J genes are TRBV7-9 and TRBJ1-5. The CDR3 runs 14 residues. Germline values: CDR1 SEHNR, CDR2 FQNEAQ (reference sequence). The CDR3 sequence: CASSREWEGQPQHF.

The chain employs TRBV4-2 and TRBJ2-7; TCRdb lists TRBD1, though no DNA is available to test this call. The CDR3 contains 15 residues. The germline gives CDR1 LGHNA, CDR2 YNFKEQ. The CDR3: CASSHQGTASYEQYF.

This rearrangement joins TRBV29-1 to TRBJ2-7; TCRdb selects TRBD1, and the lack of DNA leaves this call unchecked. This CDR3 is built from 12 residues. Germline lookup yields CDR1 SQVTM and CDR2 ANQGSEA. This CDR3 reads CSVRGMSYEQYF.

The V gene is TRBV7-2, the J gene TRBJ2-5; with no DNA, the TCRdb D assignment of TRBD2 cannot be verified. The germline CDR1 and CDR2 sequences are SGHTA and FQGNSA. The CDR3 spans 15 residues. The CDR3 reads CASSAMGTLQETQYF.

The gene calls are TRBV19 and TRBJ2-5; TCRdb designates TRBD1, a call that cannot be tested without DNA. This CDR3 contains 14 residues. CDR1 LNHDA and CDR2 SQIVND come from the germline V gene (reference sequence). CDR3 protein: CASSNIDREETQYF.

This chain links TRBV7-9 with TRBJ1-1; the D call from TCRdb, TRBD1, cannot be confirmed without DNA. From germline, CDR1 is SEHNR and CDR2 FQNEAQ (reference sequence). The CDR3 is 16 residues long. The chain's CDR3 is CASSFHQGTMNTEAFF.

The genes are TRBV29-1 and TRBJ2-1. The CDR3 runs to 12 residues. Germline CDR1 is SQVTM and CDR2 is ANQGSEA. The CDR3 protein is CSVEKYLDEQFF.

The V gene is TRBV28, the J gene TRBJ2-2. Per germline, CDR1 MDHEN and CDR2 SYDVKM. The CDR3 contains 14 residues. CDR3 sequence: CTSTPTSAAGELFF.

V is TRBV5-1 and J is TRBJ2-1. The CDR3 extends over 14 amino acids. The germline CDR1 and CDR2 sequences are SGHRS and YFSETQ. CDR3: CASSLSSSYNEQFF.

The V gene is TRBV12-3 or TRBV12-4, the J gene TRBJ1-4. This CDR3 has 12 residues. Here the CDR3 reads CASRSNQEKLFF.

The chain employs TRBV13 and TRBJ2-5; the D gene TCRdb calls, TRBD2, cannot be checked with no DNA. Germline CDR1 reads PRHDT; CDR2 reads FYEKMQ (reference sequence). This CDR3 has 19 amino acids. The CDR3 loop reads CASGASFGTSGRSGETQYF.

V is TRBV9 and J is TRBJ1-2; no DNA is available, so the TRBD1 call from TCRdb remains unchecked. Germline V lookup: CDR1 SGDLS, CDR2 YYNGEE. This CDR3 is 15 amino acids long. The CDR3 loop reads CASSATGTANYGYTF. Full variable domain (rest looked up from reference TRBV9 and TRBJ1-2): DSGVTQTPKHLITATGQRVTLRCSPRSGDLSVYWYQQSLDQGLQFLIQYYNGEERAKGNILERFSAQQFPDLHSELNLSSLELGDSALYFCASSATGTANYGYTFGSGTRLTVV.

The chain joins TRBV5-1 to TRBJ2-5; TCRdb reports TRBD2, a call that lacks DNA to check it against. The CDR3 is 16 residues long. Germline V gene lookup returns CDR1 SGHRS and CDR2 YFSETQ. The CDR3 loop reads CASSLVLAGDQETQYF.

The chain couples TRBV6-5 to TRBJ2-5; the D call from TCRdb, TRBD1, cannot be confirmed without DNA. CDR1 is MNHEY and CDR2 is SVGAGI in the germline V gene. The CDR3 contains 15 residues. CDR3 residues: CASREDRGYGETQYF.

The chain combines TRBV6-4 with TRBJ2-1; the D gene TCRdb calls, TRBD2, cannot be checked with no DNA. The CDR3 runs 18 residues. Germline assignment: CDR1 MRHNA and CDR2 SNTAGT. This CDR3 is CASSDSPGLAGLRGEQFF.

This chain's CDR3 is CASSFVRFPDTQYF. This sequence joins TRBV27 and TRBJ2-3; without DNA, the TCRdb call of TRBD1 cannot be checked. Germline V CDR1 and CDR2: MNHEY, SMNVEV (reference sequence). The CDR3 is made up of 14 amino acids.

This chain links TRBV12-3 or TRBV12-4 with TRBJ2-3; TCRdb calls TRBD2, which cannot be checked without DNA. The CDR3 loop spans 15 amino acids. Here the CDR3 reads CASEAGGLGTDTQYF.

V is TRBV12-3 or TRBV12-4 and J is TRBJ2-2; TCRdb reports TRBD2, a call that lacks DNA to check it against. CDR3 length equals 16 residues. CDR3 amino acids: CASRLPLAGVTGELFF.

The chain links TRBV4-2 to TRBJ2-5. Germline CDR1 reads LGHNA; CDR2 reads YNFKEQ. This CDR3 is built from 15 residues. The CDR3 region is CASSQAGVEQETQYF.

The J gene is TRBJ2-7, the V gene TRBV29-1; absent DNA, TCRdb's TRBD1 call cannot be checked. CDR3 length: 12 amino acids. Per germline, CDR1 SQVTM and CDR2 ANQGSEA. The CDR3 loop is CSVRTEAYEQYF.

The gene calls are TRBV6-6 and TRBJ2-7; the D gene TCRdb calls, TRBD1, cannot be checked with no DNA. The CDR3 is made up of 12 amino acids. The germline CDR1 and CDR2 sequences are MNHNY and SVGAGI (reference sequence). CDR3 sequence reads: CASSYRGPEQYF.

This sequence joins TRBV6-2 or TRBV6-3 and TRBJ2-7; TCRdb's D call, TRBD1, is unchecked because there is no DNA. CDR3 length: 13 residues. Germline CDR1 MNHEY, CDR2 SVGEGT. The chain's CDR3 is CASSWAETYEQYF.

The chain combines TRBV10-2 with TRBJ2-3; TCRdb outputs TRBD2, but without DNA this stays unchecked. The germline CDR1 and CDR2 sequences are WSHSY and SAAADI. This CDR3 is built from 14 residues. The CDR3 reads CAGEKREGRDTQYF.